The 5 T cell receptor beta chains listed next were all sequenced from one sample in a study of blood T cell dynamics during melanoma immunotherapy (dated by TCRdb to about 2020). Preparation of the library involved the immunoSEQ multiplex PCR assay. TCRdb took this table from immuneACCESS and kept in-frame rearrangements with V and J called. Such tables lack part of the clones; where checked against another copy, unresolved V genes explain under half of the gap, and the rest is unexplained. This sample holds roughly 10,000 clones; approximately 86% were observed only once. The top ten clonotypes cover about 10% of the sample. In light of the paper, this sample's time point label describes: pre-treatment baseline. Here the sequenced sample was blood, taken from a patient treated with checkpoint blockade. Receptors were obtained from a human donor with melanoma.

V gene TRBV19 combines with J gene TRBJ1-2; possibly TRBD1 for D (5 bases). In germline, CDR1 is LNHDA, CDR2 SQIVND (reference sequence). The germline V and J ends were trimmed by 5 bases and 7 bases, with 11 bases remaining between them. This CDR3 comprises 12 residues. The CDR3 sequence: CASSVGESGYTF. CDR3 nucleotide sequence: TGTGCCAGTAGTGTGGGGGAGTCTGGCTACACCTTC.

The chain combines TRBV10-3 with TRBJ2-3; TRBD2 agrees at 7 bases. The V gene end was trimmed by 5 bases and the J gene end by 1 base; junction bases not matched to a gene: 3. The CDR3 has 14 residues. Germline V CDR1 and CDR2: ENHRY, SYGVKD. Written as DNA, the CDR3 is TGTGCCATCAGTCGGACTAGGGGCACAGATACGCAGTATTTT. Amino acid sequence: CAISRTRGTDTQYF.

The gene calls are TRBV7-9 and TRBJ2-3; D is unresolved. Between the trimmed V and J ends, which lost 3 bases and 6 bases, there was a span of 7 bases. The CDR3 covers 12 residues. CDR1 is SEHNR, CDR2 FQNEAQ, per germline (reference sequence). The CDR3 bases are TGTGCCAGCAGCTTCGCCTGGGATACGCAGTATTTT. Protein product: CASSFAWDTQYF.

The chain couples TRBV28 to TRBJ1-4; D is possibly TRBD1 (5 bases). Between the trimmed V and J ends, which lost 2 bases and 3 bases, there was a span of 13 bases. The germline CDR1 and CDR2 sequences are MDHEN and SYDVKM. This CDR3 comprises 16 residues. The CDR3 DNA reads as TGTGCCAGCAGTTTAGGCAGGGTACGGCCTAATGAAAAACTGTTTTTT. Amino acid sequence: CASSLGRVRPNEKLFF.

V usage is TRBV4-1 and J usage is TRBJ1-2; D call uncertain. The CDR3 length is 20 residues. Per germline, CDR1 MGHRA and CDR2 YSYEKL. Trimming pared 0 bases from V and 0 bases from J, leaving 23 bases between. CDR3 loop: CASSQEASAYSDTANYGYTF. The CDR3 DNA sequence: TGCGCCAGCAGCCAAGAGGCCTCTGCGTACAGCGATACAGCTAACTATGGCTACACCTTC.